The 15 T cell receptor beta chains reported below all come from one sample, sequenced in a study of blood T cell repertoires in COVID-19. Clones were sequenced by immunoSEQ multiplex PCR, and TCRdb holds only the in-frame ones, with some missing. This table holds about 150,000 clones, 75% to 90% found once. The sequenced sample consisted of peripheral blood. The receptors come from a woman in her 70s with acute or convalescent COVID-19.

The chain joins TRBV12-3 or TRBV12-4 to TRBJ1-2; no definite D call. Trimming took 6 bases from V and 7 from J, leaving 12 bases between them. The CDR3 covers 12 residues. This CDR3 is CASSPSGTGYTF. CDR3 nucleotide sequence: TGTGCCAGCAGCCCCTCAGGCACTGGCTACACCTTC.

The V call is TRBV18, the J call TRBJ1-3, with 7 bases aligning to TRBD1. The junction had 5 bases not matched to a gene; V was cut back by 5 bases and J by 4 bases. Germline V gene data show CDR1 as KGHSH and CDR2 as LQKENI. The length of the CDR3 is 14 residues. CDR3 bases: TGTGCCAGCTCATCCGGACAGGAAGGAAACACCATATATTTT. This translates into CASSSGQEGNTIYF.

The V call is TRBV20-1, the J call TRBJ2-3; D remains ambiguous. From germline, CDR1 is DFQATT and CDR2 SNEGSKA (reference sequence). The CDR3 runs to 10 residues. Here the CDR3 reads CRVGPDTQYF. DNA for the CDR3: TGCAGGGTTGGGCCCGATACGCAGTATTTT.

This clone was picked up one time. V usage is TRBV6-1 and J usage is TRBJ2-7; D is perhaps TRBD1 (7 bases). CDR1 is MNHNS and CDR2 is SASEGT in the germline V gene. V lost 3 bases to trimming and J lost 2 bases, with 14 bases between them. The CDR3 extends over 15 amino acids. The CDR3 spells CASSESWRGPYEQYV. The CDR3 DNA follows: TGTGCCAGCAGTGAGTCTTGGAGGGGGCCCTACGAGCAGTACGTC.

The chain links TRBV5-8 to TRBJ2-1, with D possibly TRBD2 on 5 matching bases. Trimming left V 4 bases short and J 9 bases short, with 17 bases between. Germline CDR1 and CDR2: SGHTS and YDEGEE. The CDR3 covers 14 residues. The DNA for the CDR3 is TGTGCCAGCAGCCTCGGGATACCCTTTGGTGAGCAGTTCTTC. Its protein product is CASSLGIPFGEQFF.

This chain uses TRBV6-5 with TRBJ1-2; perhaps TRBD1 as D (5 bases). Germline lookup yields CDR1 MNHEY and CDR2 SVGAGI. The V end lost 6 bases, the J end lost 3 bases, and 17 bases lay between the germline ends. The CDR3 runs 15 residues. CDR3 residues: CASSAFRRDHYGYTF. The DNA of the CDR3 is TGTGCCAGCAGCGCGTTCAGGCGGGACCACTATGGCTACACCTTC.

This clone appeared once. The chain joins TRBV5-4 to TRBJ1-1; 11 bases are shared with TRBD1. V was pared by 4 bases and J by 5 bases, with 7 bases of the junction left unmatched. The CDR3 is 15 amino acids. CDR1 SGHNT and CDR2 YYREEE come from the germline V gene (reference sequence). The DNA for the CDR3 is TGTGCCAGCAGCCTGGGGGGGACAGGGGGTACTGAAGCTTTCTTT. It is translated as CASSLGGTGGTEAFF.

The rearrangement links TRBV7-9 to TRBJ2-1; D perhaps matches TRBD2 (7 bases). There are 14 residues in the CDR3. The V end lost 0 bases, the J end lost 7 bases, and 10 bases lay between the germline ends. Germline V gene lookup returns CDR1 SEHNR and CDR2 FQNEAQ (reference sequence). CDR3 protein: CASSLAGGPNEQFF. The CDR3 bases are TGTGCCAGCAGCTTAGCGGGGGGGCCGAATGAGCAGTTCTTC.

This clone has only a few counts. In DNA, the CDR3 is TGTGCCAGCAAGGGGACAGGGAAACACTATGGCTACACCTTC. Encoded protein: CASKGTGKHYGYTF. The genes are TRBV6-5 and TRBJ1-2; 9 nucleotides line up with TRBD1. The CDR3 totals 14 residues. Germline-derived CDR1 and CDR2 are MNHEY and SVGAGI. The ends lost 7 bases at V and 3 bases at J; junction bases unmatched: 6.

The chain couples TRBV12-3 or TRBV12-4 to TRBJ1-2, with D uncertain. Trimming pared 3 bases from V and 8 bases from J, leaving 13 bases between. This CDR3 region has 13 residues. The CDR3 sequence: CASSFGRLAGYTF. The CDR3 coding sequence is TGTGCCAGCAGTTTTGGTCGGTTAGCCGGCTACACCTTC.

The chain combines TRBV28 with TRBJ1-5; 10 bases map to TRBD1. This CDR3 comprises 20 residues. Germline V gene data show CDR1 as MDHEN and CDR2 as SYDVKM. With 3 bases clipped from V and 1 base from J, the junction kept 15 bases outside the gene matches. The CDR3 protein is CASSLGGGTGVGWSNQPQHF. The CDR3 bases are TGTGCCAGCAGTTTGGGTGGAGGGACAGGGGTTGGCTGGAGCAATCAGCCCCAGCATTTT.

The chain couples TRBV11-2 to TRBJ2-3, with 9 bases aligning to TRBD2. This CDR3 is 16 amino acids long. V was clipped by 1 base and J by 0 bases; unmatched bases: 2. The germline gives CDR1 SGHAT, CDR2 FQNNGV. The CDR3 DNA follows: TGTGCCAGCAGCTTAGTAGCGGGGGCAAGCACAGATACGCAGTATTTT. As protein: CASSLVAGASTDTQYF. The variable domain in full, with the rest retrieved from reference TRBV11-2 and TRBJ2-3, is EAGVAQSPRYKIIEKRQSVAFWCNPISGHATLYWYQQILGQGPKLLIQFQNNGVVDDSQLPKDRFSAERLKGVDSTLKIQPAKLEDSAVYLCASSLVAGASTDTQYFGPGTRLTVL.

The CDR3 protein is CASSKNGVRGIYEQYV. For the CDR3, the DNA is TGTGCCAGCAGCAAAAATGGCGTCAGGGGGATATACGAGCAGTACGTC. This chain links TRBV21-1 with TRBJ2-7; the table's D call of TRBD1 was not tested on the DNA. TRBV21-1 is termed a pseudogene. The CDR3 totals 16 residues.

The V and J genes are TRBV7-8 and TRBJ1-5; tentative D call: TRBD1 (5 bases). The V end lost 5 bases, the J end lost 4 bases, and 15 bases lay between the germline ends. The CDR3 covers 15 residues. Per germline, CDR1 SGHVS and CDR2 FQNEAQ. Written as DNA, the CDR3 is TGTGCCAGCAGCCTCCGGCCAGGGCCGAATCAGCCCCAGCATTTT. Translating gives CASSLRPGPNQPQHF.

This clone was detected only a few times. The V gene is TRBV5-6, the J gene TRBJ2-3; the match to TRBD1 covers 9 bases. Germline trimming cut 1 base from V and 4 bases from J; bases unmatched to any gene: 4. This CDR3 has 15 residues. Per germline, CDR1 SGHDT and CDR2 YYEEEE. The CDR3, as DNA: TGTGCCAGCAGCTTGAGACAGGGGGGACCAGATACGCAGTATTTT. Protein product: CASSLRQGGPDTQYF.